Each of the 27 T cell receptor beta chains below was sequenced from the same sample in a study of T cell responses to AZD1222 COVID-19 vaccine (dated by TCRdb to about 2021). Read against the paper, the sample's time point label means: about 28 days (+/-7) after the second vaccine dose. Libraries were built with the immunoSEQ multiplex PCR assay. The immuneACCESS repertoire file appears here via TCRdb, limited to in-frame rearrangements. These files lack a portion of the clones; in checked studies, under half of the deficit traces to unresolved V genes, and the cause of the others is not known. This sample comprises some 130,000 clones, about 91% of them detected only once. The top ten clonotypes cover approximately 2% of the sample. Sequenced material: peripheral blood, taken 28 days after the second AZD1222 dose. The receptors were sampled from an adult who received the AZD1222 COVID-19 vaccine.

The rearrangement links TRBV28 to TRBJ1-5; 7 bases line up with TRBD1. CDR1 and CDR2 (germline): MDHEN, SYDVKM. Trimming cost V 6 bases and J 1 base; bases outside gene matches: 6. CDR3 size: 15 residues. CDR3 coding DNA: TGTGCCAGCAGAACAGGGGCGGGAAGCAATCAGCCCCAGCATTTT. Protein sequence: CASRTGAGSNQPQHF. Full variable domain (rest looked up from reference TRBV28 and TRBJ1-5): DVKVTQSSRYLVKRTGEKVFLECVQDMDHENMFWYRQDPGLGLRLIYFSYDVKMKEKGDIPEGYSVSREKKERFSLILESASTNQTSMYLCASRTGAGSNQPQHFGDGTRLSIL.

The gene calls are TRBV3-1 (or the pseudogene TRBV3-2) and TRBJ1-2; D not resolved. The CDR3 loop spans 13 amino acids. The V end lost 2 bases, the J end lost 4 bases, and 8 bases lay between the germline ends. Germline CDR1 is LGHDT and CDR2 is YNNKEL (reference sequence). CDR3 bases: TGTGCCAGCAGCCAAAGCGGTACCTATGGCTACACCTTC. Translation gives CASSQSGTYGYTF.

This clone was seen a single time. The genes are TRBV6-5 and TRBJ2-2; tentative D call: TRBD2 (6 bases). This CDR3 comprises 14 residues. In germline, CDR1 is MNHEY, CDR2 SVGAGI. Trimming cost V 6 bases and J 3 bases, with 11 bases left between them. Here the CDR3 reads CASSGTSYTGELFF. The CDR3 nucleotides read TGTGCCAGCAGCGGGACTTCTTACACCGGGGAGCTGTTTTTT.

In its sample, this clone was seen once. The rearrangement joins TRBV9 to TRBJ1-2, with D maybe TRBD1 (5 bases). The V gene lost 3 bases and the J gene lost 7 bases, with 13 bases spanning the gap. Germline values: CDR1 SGDLS, CDR2 YYNGEE. The length of the CDR3 is 13 residues. The CDR3 loop is CASSATVIGGYTF. The DNA of the CDR3 is TGTGCCAGCAGCGCGACAGTAATCGGTGGCTACACCTTC.

This chain joins TRBV3-1 (or the pseudogene TRBV3-2) and TRBJ2-3, with unresolved D. V lost 1 base, J lost 6 bases, and 5 bases lay in between. Germline values: CDR1 LGHDT, CDR2 YNNKEL (reference sequence). This CDR3 contains 12 residues. For the CDR3, the DNA is TGTGCCAGCAGCCAAGCTTGGGATACGCAGTATTTT. Amino acids: CASSQAWDTQYF.

This chain connects TRBV7-9 to TRBJ2-3; 9 nucleotides line up with TRBD2. Germline CDR1 reads SEHNR; CDR2 reads FQNEAQ (reference sequence). The CDR3 has 17 amino acids. Unmatched junction bases numbered 6, after V lost 1 base and J lost 1 base. The chain's CDR3 is CASSLEGSSGGTDTQYF. The CDR3 region has the DNA TGTGCCAGCAGCTTAGAGGGTTCTAGCGGGGGCACAGATACGCAGTATTTT. The full variable domain, its missing parts supplied by reference TRBV7-9 and TRBJ2-3, is DTGVSQNPRHKITKRGQNVTFRCDPISEHNRLYWYRQTLGQGPEFLTYFQNEAQLEKSRLLSDRFSAERPKGSFSTLEIQRTEQGDSAMYLCASSLEGSSGGTDTQYFGPGTRLTVL.

The chain has TRBV7-9 and TRBJ1-5; 8 nucleotides match TRBD1. The germline V gene encodes CDR1 SEHNR and CDR2 FQNEAQ (reference sequence). The CDR3 is made up of 14 amino acids. V dropped 5 bases and J dropped 5; count of bases not matched to a gene: 5. The CDR3 DNA sequence: TGTGCCAGCAGCCCCGGGACAGGCTATCAGCCCCAGCATTTT. Protein sequence: CASSPGTGYQPQHF. Together with reference TRBV7-9 and TRBJ1-5, the CDR3 gives the full variable domain: DTGVSQNPRHKITKRGQNVTFRCDPISEHNRLYWYRQTLGQGPEFLTYFQNEAQLEKSRLLSDRFSAERPKGSFSTLEIQRTEQGDSAMYLCASSPGTGYQPQHFGDGTRLSIL.

This chain links TRBV12-5 with TRBJ1-5, with D unresolved. CDR3 length: 16 amino acids. Germline V lookup: CDR1 LGHNT, CDR2 FRNRAP. Trimming shortened V by 2 bases and J by 1 base, and 12 bases separated the two germline ends. CDR3 loop: CASGLFGSPSNQPQHF. CDR3 nucleotide sequence: TGTGCTAGTGGTTTGTTCGGAAGCCCCAGCAATCAGCCCCAGCATTTT.

This chain joins TRBV7-9 and TRBJ1-1; no reliable D call. V gave up 10 bases and J gave up 0 bases, with 9 bases separating them. Germline CDR1 reads SEHNR; CDR2 reads FQNEAQ (reference sequence). This CDR3 has 12 amino acids. CDR3 nucleotide sequence: TGTGCCATCGGAGCAGTGAACACTGAAGCTTTCTTT. This encodes CAIGAVNTEAFF.

The rearrangement links TRBV10-3 to TRBJ1-1; 10 positions match TRBD1. Trimming cost V 10 bases and J 3 bases; bases outside gene matches: 8. The germline gives CDR1 ENHRY, CDR2 SYGVKD. CDR3 length: 14 amino acids. CDR3 nucleotide sequence: TGTGCCACCAAAGCTGACAGGGGGCACACTGAAGCTTTCTTT. It is translated as CATKADRGHTEAFF.

This rearrangement joins TRBV6-5 to TRBJ2-6; 8 nucleotides align to TRBD1. The CDR3 sequence is 15 residues long. V shed 6 bases, J shed 3 bases, and the junction held 4 bases outside the gene matches. The germline gives CDR1 MNHEY, CDR2 SVGAGI. In nucleotides, the CDR3 is TGTGCCAGCAGGACAGGGGAAGGTGGGGCCAACGTCCTGACTTTC. Residues: CASRTGEGGANVLTF.

The chain carries TRBV2 and TRBJ2-7; D ambiguous. The germline V gene has CDR1 SNHLY and CDR2 FYNNEI. The CDR3 runs 13 residues. The V and J ends lost 6 bases and 0 bases respectively, with 9 bases between them. CDR3 sequence (DNA): TGTGCCAGCAGACGTGACACCTCCTACGAGCAGTACTTC. This codes for CASRRDTSYEQYF.

This chain connects TRBV24-1 to TRBJ2-3, with TRBD2 matching over 9 bases. The CDR3 length is 16 residues. J lost 4 bases, V lost 4 bases, and 8 bases had no gene match. The germline V gene encodes CDR1 KGHDR and CDR2 SFDVKD. CDR3 sequence reads: CATSDLSGSGPDTQYF. CDR3 coding DNA: TGTGCCACCAGTGACCTTAGCGGGAGCGGGCCAGATACGCAGTATTTT.

The chain carries TRBV20-1 and TRBJ1-6; 9 bases align to TRBD1. The J segment lost 9 bases and the V segment lost 3 bases, leaving 21 bases of the junction unmatched. The CDR3 contains 19 residues. Germline V gene data show CDR1 as DFQATT and CDR2 as SNEGSKA (reference sequence). CDR3 sequence reads: CSASPRSRGPTGGGSPLHF. The CDR3 DNA follows: TGCAGTGCTAGTCCAAGGTCCCGGGGACCGACAGGGGGAGGTTCACCCCTCCACTTT.

This chain joins TRBV19 and TRBJ2-5, with 12 nucleotides matching TRBD2. The germline CDR1 and CDR2 sequences are LNHDA and SQIVND (reference sequence). This CDR3 has 15 residues. The ends lost 6 bases at V and 2 bases at J; junction bases unmatched: 4. CDR3 residues: CASSATSGGQETQYF. The CDR3 DNA reads TGTGCCAGTAGCGCGACTAGCGGGGGACAAGAGACCCAGTACTTC.

The table lists this clone with a few counts. The V and J genes are TRBV30 and TRBJ1-1; perhaps TRBD1 as D (5 bases). The CDR3 is made up of 17 amino acids. Germline V gene data show CDR1 as GTSNPN and CDR2 as SVGIG (reference sequence). V lost 0 bases and J lost 4, with 21 bases in between. CDR3 sequence reads: CAWSVLRRGRGGTEAFF. The CDR3 nucleotides are TGTGCCTGGAGTGTATTGCGCCGGGGGAGGGGTGGCACTGAAGCTTTCTTT.

The chain links TRBV7-6 to TRBJ2-5, with D unclear. CDR1 and CDR2 from the germline V gene are SGHVS and FNYEAQ. The CDR3 is 17 residues long. Between the trimmed V and J ends, which lost 2 bases and 1 base, there was a span of 17 bases. The CDR3 DNA reads TGTGCCAGCAGCTTATTAGGTCTGGCAGGCCGCCAAGAGACCCAGTACTTC. Translation gives CASSLLGLAGRQETQYF.

This chain links TRBV5-6 with TRBJ2-2; D may be TRBD1 (5 bases). Germline CDR1 is SGHDT and CDR2 is YYEEEE. The ends were cut back, 0 bases at V and 5 bases at J, with 11 bases in the middle. CDR3 length: 15 residues. The CDR3 coding sequence is TGTGCCAGCAGCTTGGTGGGGCGCCGGACCGGGGAGCTGTTTTTT. This codes for CASSLVGRRTGELFF.

This chain connects TRBV28 to TRBJ2-1, with TRBD2 matching over 9 bases. The CDR3 runs 12 residues. V was clipped by 11 bases and J by 8 bases; unmatched bases: 7. Germline lookup yields CDR1 MDHEN and CDR2 SYDVKM. The DNA for the CDR3 is TGTGCCGCAATCGGGACTAGCTATGAGCAGTTCTTC. It encodes CAAIGTSYEQFF.

This clone was detected only a few times. The chain's CDR3 is CASSLDGENTEAFF. For the CDR3, the DNA is TGTGCCAGCAGCTTAGACGGGGAGAACACTGAAGCTTTCTTT. The rearrangement links TRBV11-3 to TRBJ1-1; D uncertain. Looked up from germline, CDR1 is SGHNT and CDR2 is YENEEA. There are 14 residues in the CDR3. With 0 bases removed from V and 1 base from J, the gap between germline ends came to 6 bases.

The chain combines TRBV19 with TRBJ1-4; TRBD1 might be the D (5 bases). This CDR3 is 14 amino acids long. In germline, CDR1 is LNHDA, CDR2 SQIVND (reference sequence). Trimming took 4 bases from V and 8 from J, leaving 14 bases between them. This CDR3 reads CASSTTWGEEKLFF. The DNA of the CDR3 is TGTGCCAGTAGTACCACATGGGGGGAGGAAAAACTGTTTTTT.

J is TRBJ1-2 and V is TRBV19, with 7 positions matching TRBD1. The CDR3 runs 16 residues. V trimming: 1 base; J trimming: 0 bases; junction bases outside the gene matches: 5. Germline CDR1 and CDR2: LNHDA and SQIVND (reference sequence). For the CDR3, the DNA is TGTGCCAGTAGTATAGCCTCCGGGACAGCTAACTATGGCTACACCTTC. Translation gives CASSIASGTANYGYTF.

The rearrangement joins TRBV5-4 to TRBJ1-4; D possibly corresponds to TRBD1 (6 bases). This CDR3 contains 15 residues. With 0 bases removed from V and 6 bases from J, the gap between germline ends came to 12 bases. The germline V gene encodes CDR1 SGHNT and CDR2 YYREEE (reference sequence). The CDR3 protein is CASSLGQAGDEKLFF. The CDR3 bases are TGTGCCAGCAGCTTGGGGCAGGCAGGGGATGAAAAACTGTTTTTT.

In this sample, this clone turned up once. The genes are TRBV5-6 and TRBJ2-7; possibly TRBD1 or TRBD2 for D (5 bases each). This CDR3 comprises 12 residues. Germline CDR1 is SGHDT and CDR2 is YYEEEE. V was shortened by 4 bases and J by 3 bases, with 8 bases between the two germline ends. The CDR3 here is CASSGGSYEQYV. The DNA of the CDR3 is TGTGCCAGCAGCGGGGGAAGCTACGAGCAGTACGTC.

The V and J genes are TRBV6-5 and TRBJ1-6, with TRBD1 as a possible D gene (6 bases). From germline, CDR1 is MNHEY and CDR2 SVGAGI. This CDR3 contains 15 residues. V lost 7 bases, J lost 6 bases, and 16 bases lay in between. The CDR3 is CASKPVDRFNSPLHF. The CDR3 nucleotides read TGTGCCAGCAAGCCCGTGGACAGATTTAATTCACCCCTCCACTTT.

This clone was seen once. The chain carries TRBV30 and TRBJ2-6; 7 nucleotides line up with TRBD1. The J segment lost 1 base and the V segment lost 4 bases, leaving 7 bases of the junction unmatched. The germline V gene encodes CDR1 GTSNPN and CDR2 SVGIG (reference sequence). The CDR3 consists of 16 residues. This CDR3 reads CAWMGKGASGANVLTF. CDR3 bases: TGTGCCTGGATGGGGAAGGGGGCGTCTGGGGCCAACGTCCTGACTTTC.

The chain employs TRBV18 and TRBJ2-5, with 7 positions matching TRBD2. In germline, CDR1 is KGHSH, CDR2 LQKENI. CDR3 size: 15 residues. With V trimmed by 1 base and J by 2 bases, 4 bases remained unmatched. CDR3: CASSPRSGEQETQYF. CDR3 in DNA: TGTGCCAGCTCACCACGGAGCGGGGAACAAGAGACCCAGTACTTC.